Sequencing of this TCR beta chain was carried out in a study of T cells expressing NK-cell markers. Study-level information: Seven sequenced donors out of eight were HCMV-seropositive, one seronegative.

Concerning this clonotype: Its antigen is not known.

General study findings and limits: The share of CD8+ T cells held by dominant NKG2C+ clonotypes was about 1.0-8% in over 5 donors.

This CDR3 is built from 11 residues. CDR1 is SGHTA, CDR2 FQGNSA, per germline. No DNA is given; TCRdb re-called the 5' RACE reads and lists each CDR3 protein once. The repertoire shows about 460,000 distinct CDR3 sequences; the top ten hold under 1.5%. Sequenced material: blood T cells: a sorted CD56 or NKG2C T cell subset, CD4+ or CD8+ T cells, or bulk PBMC T cells (not recorded which). This chain uses TRBV7-2 with TRBJ1-4. The clonotype was recovered from a woman aged 45-65 years in good health. CDR3 loop: CASSDSGSLFF.